This T cell receptor (beta chain) was obtained from a study of T cells in localized non-small cell lung cancer. Study results and limitations: Uninvolved adjacent lung showed higher T cell clonality than tumor.

Only in-frame clones appear in the TCRdb table, and some are missing; sequencing was by immunoSEQ multiplex PCR. The sample has tens of thousands of clones, roughly four fifths seen once. Concerning this clone itself: Its target is not known.

The sequence was collected from a female donor aged 60 or older with stage I lung adenocarcinoma. The specimen comprised peripheral blood, sampled before any cancer treatment.

CDR3 DNA: TGTGCCAGTACTACCCAGGGAGGCTATGGCTACACCTTC. Residues: CASTTQGGYGYTF. The chain uses TRBV19 and TRBJ1-2; maybe TRBD1 (5 bases). Germline V lookup: CDR1 LNHDA, CDR2 SQIVND (reference sequence). This CDR3 has 13 amino acids. The V end was cut by 7 bases, the J end by 4 bases, with 13 bases between. Drawing the rest from reference TRBV19 and TRBJ1-2, the complete variable domain is DGGITQSPKYLFRKEGQNVTLSCEQNLNHDAMYWYRQDPGQGLRLIYYSQIVNDFQKGDIAEGYSVSREKKESFPLTVTSAQKNPTAFYLCASTTQGGYGYTFGSGTRLTVV.